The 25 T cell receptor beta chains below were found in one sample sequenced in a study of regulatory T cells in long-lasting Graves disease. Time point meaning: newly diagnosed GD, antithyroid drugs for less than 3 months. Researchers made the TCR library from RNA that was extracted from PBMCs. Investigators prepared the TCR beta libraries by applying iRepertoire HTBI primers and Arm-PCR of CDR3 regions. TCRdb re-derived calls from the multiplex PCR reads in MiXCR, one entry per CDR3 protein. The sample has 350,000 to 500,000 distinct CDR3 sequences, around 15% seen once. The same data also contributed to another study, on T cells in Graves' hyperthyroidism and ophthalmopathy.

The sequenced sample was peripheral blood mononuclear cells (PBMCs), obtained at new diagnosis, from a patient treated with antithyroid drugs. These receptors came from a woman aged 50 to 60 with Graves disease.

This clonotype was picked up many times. Here the CDR3 reads CASSRSGDYNEQFF. The CDR3 DNA is TGCGCCAGCAGCAGGTCGGGAGATTACAATGAGCAGTTCTTC. The chain carries TRBV5-1 and TRBJ2-1, with a tentative D call TRBD2 (6 bases). V lost 4 bases and J lost 4, with 12 bases in between. Per germline, CDR1 SGHRS and CDR2 YFSETQ. CDR3 length: 14 residues.

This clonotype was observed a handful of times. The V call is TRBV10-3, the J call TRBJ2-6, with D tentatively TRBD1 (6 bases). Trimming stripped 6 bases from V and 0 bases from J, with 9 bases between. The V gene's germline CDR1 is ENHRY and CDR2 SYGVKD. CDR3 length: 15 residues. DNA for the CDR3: TGTGCCATCAGCAGACAGGACTCTGGGGCCAACGTCCTGACTTTC. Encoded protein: CAISRQDSGANVLTF.

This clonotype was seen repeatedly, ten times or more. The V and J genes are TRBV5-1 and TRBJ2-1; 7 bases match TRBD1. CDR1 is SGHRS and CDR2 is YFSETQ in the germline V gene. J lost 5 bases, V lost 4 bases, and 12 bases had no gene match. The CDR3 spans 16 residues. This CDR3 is CASSPGRGGFDNEQFF. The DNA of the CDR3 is TGCGCCAGCAGCCCCGGTAGAGGGGGCTTCGACAATGAGCAGTTCTTC.

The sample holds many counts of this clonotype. The CDR3 nucleotides read TGTGCCAGCAGGAGACTAGCGGGAGGGTTCACAGATACGCAGTATTTT. The encoded protein is CASRRLAGGFTDTQYF. The chain couples TRBV28 to TRBJ2-3, with 14 bases aligning to TRBD2. CDR3 length: 16 residues. Unmatched junction bases numbered 4, after V lost 6 bases and J lost 2 bases. Looked up from germline, CDR1 is MDHEN and CDR2 is SYDVKM. Complete variable domain (other parts from reference TRBV28 and TRBJ2-3): DVKVTQSSRYLVKRTGEKVFLECVQDMDHENMFWYRQDPGLGLRLIYFSYDVKMKEKGDIPEGYSVSREKKERFSLILESASTNQTSMYLCASRRLAGGFTDTQYFGPGTRLTVL.

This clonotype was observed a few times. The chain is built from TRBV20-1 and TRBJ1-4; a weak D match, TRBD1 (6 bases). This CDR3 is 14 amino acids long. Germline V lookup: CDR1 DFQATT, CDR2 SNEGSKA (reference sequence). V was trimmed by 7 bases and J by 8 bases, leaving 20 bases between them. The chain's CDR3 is CSGTQGGESEKLFF. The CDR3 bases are TGCAGTGGCACACAGGGAGGGGAATCCGAAAAACTGTTTTTT.

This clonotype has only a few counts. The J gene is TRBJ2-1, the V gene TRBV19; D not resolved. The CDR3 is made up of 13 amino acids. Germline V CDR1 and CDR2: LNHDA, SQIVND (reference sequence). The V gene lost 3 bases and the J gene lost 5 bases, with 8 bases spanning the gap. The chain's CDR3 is CASSIRGNNEQFF. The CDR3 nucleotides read TGTGCCAGTAGTATCCGCGGAAACAATGAGCAGTTCTTC. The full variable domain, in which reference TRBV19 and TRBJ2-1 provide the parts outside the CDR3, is DGGITQSPKYLFRKEGQNVTLSCEQNLNHDAMYWYRQDPGQGLRLIYYSQIVNDFQKGDIAEGYSVSREKKESFPLTVTSAQKNPTAFYLCASSIRGNNEQFFGPGTRLTVL.

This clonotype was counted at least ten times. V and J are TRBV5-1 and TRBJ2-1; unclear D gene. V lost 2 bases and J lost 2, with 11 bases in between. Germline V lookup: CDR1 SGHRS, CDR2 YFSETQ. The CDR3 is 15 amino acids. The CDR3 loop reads CASSFRLPPYNEQFF. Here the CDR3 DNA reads TGCGCCAGCAGCTTCCGACTCCCACCCTACAATGAGCAGTTCTTC. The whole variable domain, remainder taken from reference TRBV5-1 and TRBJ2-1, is KAGVTQTPRYLIKTRGQQVTLSCSPISGHRSVSWYQQTPGQGLQFLFEYFSETQRNKGNFPGRFSGRQFSNSRSEMNVSTLELGDSALYLCASSFRLPPYNEQFFGPGTRLTVL.

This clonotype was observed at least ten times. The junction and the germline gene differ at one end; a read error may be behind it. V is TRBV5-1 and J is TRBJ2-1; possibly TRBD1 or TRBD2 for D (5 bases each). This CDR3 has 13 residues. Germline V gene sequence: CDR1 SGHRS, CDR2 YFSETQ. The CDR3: CTSSFGTDNEQFF. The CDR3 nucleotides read TGCACCAGCAGCTTTGGGACGGACAATGAGCAGTTCTTC.

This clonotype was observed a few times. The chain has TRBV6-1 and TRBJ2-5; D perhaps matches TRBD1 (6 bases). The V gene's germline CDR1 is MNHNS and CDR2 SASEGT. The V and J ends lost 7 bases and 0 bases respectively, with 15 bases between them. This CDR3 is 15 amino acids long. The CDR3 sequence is CASNLPGHHQETQYF. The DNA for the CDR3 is TGTGCCAGCAATCTTCCGGGACACCACCAAGAGACCCAGTACTTC.

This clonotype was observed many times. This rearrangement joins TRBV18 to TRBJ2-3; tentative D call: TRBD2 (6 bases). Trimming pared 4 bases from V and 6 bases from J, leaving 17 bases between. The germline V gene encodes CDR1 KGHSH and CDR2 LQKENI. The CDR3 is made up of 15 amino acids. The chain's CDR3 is CASSRRGSLSDTQYF. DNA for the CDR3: TGTGCCAGCTCACGGCGGGGTAGCCTGAGCGATACGCAGTATTTT.

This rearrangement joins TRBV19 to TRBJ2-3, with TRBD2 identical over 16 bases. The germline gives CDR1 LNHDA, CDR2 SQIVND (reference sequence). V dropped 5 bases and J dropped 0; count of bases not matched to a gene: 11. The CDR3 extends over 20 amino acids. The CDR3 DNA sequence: TGTGCCAGTAGTGCCCCGGGACTAGCGGGAGGGCCGCCTAGCACAGATACGCAGTATTTT. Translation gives CASSAPGLAGGPPSTDTQYF.

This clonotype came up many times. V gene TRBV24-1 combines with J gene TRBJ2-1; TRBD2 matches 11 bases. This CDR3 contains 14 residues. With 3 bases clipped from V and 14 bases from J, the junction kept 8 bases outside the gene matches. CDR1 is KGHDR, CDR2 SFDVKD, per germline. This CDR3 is CATSDAGTSGGEFF. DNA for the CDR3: TGTGCCACCAGTGATGCCGGGACTAGCGGCGGGGAGTTCTTC.

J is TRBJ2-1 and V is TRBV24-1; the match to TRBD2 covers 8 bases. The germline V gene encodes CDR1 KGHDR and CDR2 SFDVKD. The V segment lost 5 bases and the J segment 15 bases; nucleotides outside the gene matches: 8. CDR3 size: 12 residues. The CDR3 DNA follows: TGTGCCACCAGTGCAGCGGGAGCGCCCCTGTTCTTC. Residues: CATSAAGAPLFF.

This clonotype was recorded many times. Here the CDR3 DNA reads TGTGCCAGCAGCCGACAGGGCTCTCCCTACGAGCAGTACTTC. Translation: CASSRQGSPYEQYF. V and J are TRBV2 and TRBJ2-7; 7 nucleotides agree with TRBD1. The CDR3 consists of 14 residues. The germline V gene encodes CDR1 SNHLY and CDR2 FYNNEI. V was pared by 6 bases and J by 2 bases, with 7 bases of the junction left unmatched.

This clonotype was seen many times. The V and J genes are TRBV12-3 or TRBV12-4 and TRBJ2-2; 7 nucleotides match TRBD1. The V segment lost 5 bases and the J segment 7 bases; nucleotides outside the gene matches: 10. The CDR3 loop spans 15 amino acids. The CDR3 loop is CASSLKQGMSGELFF. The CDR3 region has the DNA TGTGCCAGCAGTCTTAAACAGGGGATGAGCGGGGAGCTGTTTTTT.

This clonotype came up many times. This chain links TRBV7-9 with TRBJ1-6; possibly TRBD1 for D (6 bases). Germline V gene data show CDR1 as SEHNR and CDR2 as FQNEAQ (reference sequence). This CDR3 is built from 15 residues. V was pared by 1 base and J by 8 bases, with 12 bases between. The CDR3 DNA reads TGTGCCAGCAGCTTAGTACAGGGTGGCGATTCACCCCTCCACTTT. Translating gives CASSLVQGGDSPLHF.

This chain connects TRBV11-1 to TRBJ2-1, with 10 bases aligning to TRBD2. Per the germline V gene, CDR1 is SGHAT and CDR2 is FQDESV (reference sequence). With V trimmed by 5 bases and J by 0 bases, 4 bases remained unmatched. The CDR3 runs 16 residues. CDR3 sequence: CASSPGLAPSYNEQFF. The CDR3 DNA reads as TGTGCCAGCAGCCCGGGACTAGCGCCCTCCTACAATGAGCAGTTCTTC.

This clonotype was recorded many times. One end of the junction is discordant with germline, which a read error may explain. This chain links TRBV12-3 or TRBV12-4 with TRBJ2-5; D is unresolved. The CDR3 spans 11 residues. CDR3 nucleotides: TGTGCCAGCAGGGACCAGGAGACCCAGTACTTC. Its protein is CASRDQETQYF.

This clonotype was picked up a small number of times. As DNA, the CDR3 is TGCAGCGTTTCTCTAGCGGGAGGGGCGTTTGAGTTCTTC. Translating gives CSVSLAGGAFEFF. The rearrangement links TRBV29-1 to TRBJ2-1; 12 nucleotides align to TRBD2. Germline V gives CDR1 SQVTM, CDR2 ANQGSEA. V shed 5 bases, J shed 14 bases, and the junction held 10 bases outside the gene matches. This CDR3 contains 13 residues.

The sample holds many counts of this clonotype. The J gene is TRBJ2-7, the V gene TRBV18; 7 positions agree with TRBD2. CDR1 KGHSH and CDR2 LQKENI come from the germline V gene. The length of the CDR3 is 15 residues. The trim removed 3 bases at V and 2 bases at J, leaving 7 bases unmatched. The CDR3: CASSPGDYWTYEQYF. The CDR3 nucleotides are TGTGCCAGCTCACCGGGGGACTATTGGACCTACGAGCAGTACTTC.

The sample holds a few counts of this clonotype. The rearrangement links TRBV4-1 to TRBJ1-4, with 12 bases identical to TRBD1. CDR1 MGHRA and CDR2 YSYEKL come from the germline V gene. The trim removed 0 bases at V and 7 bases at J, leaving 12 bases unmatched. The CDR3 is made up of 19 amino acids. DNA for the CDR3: TGCGCCAGCAGCCAAGAGGACGGGACAGGGGGCGCGGAGACTGAAAAACTGTTTTTT. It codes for CASSQEDGTGGAETEKLFF.

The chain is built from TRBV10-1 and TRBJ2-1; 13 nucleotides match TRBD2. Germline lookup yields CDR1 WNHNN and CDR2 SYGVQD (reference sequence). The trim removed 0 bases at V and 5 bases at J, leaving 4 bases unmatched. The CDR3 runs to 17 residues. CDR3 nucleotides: TGCGCCAGCAGTGAGTCTCAACTAGCGGGAGGGCACAATGAGCAGTTCTTC. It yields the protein CASSESQLAGGHNEQFF.

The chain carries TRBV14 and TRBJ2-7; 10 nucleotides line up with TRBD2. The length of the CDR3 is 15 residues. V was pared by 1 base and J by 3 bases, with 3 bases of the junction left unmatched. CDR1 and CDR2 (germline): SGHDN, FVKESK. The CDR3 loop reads CASSQGVAGGYEQYF. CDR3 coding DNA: TGTGCCAGCAGCCAAGGGGTAGCGGGAGGCTACGAGCAGTACTTC.

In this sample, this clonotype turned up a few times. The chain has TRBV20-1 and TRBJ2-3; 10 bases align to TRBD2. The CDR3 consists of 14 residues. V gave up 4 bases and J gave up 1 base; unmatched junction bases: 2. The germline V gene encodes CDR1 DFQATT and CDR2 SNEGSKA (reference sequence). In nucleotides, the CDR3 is TGCAGTGCTACCGGGACTAGCGGCACAGATACGCAGTATTTT. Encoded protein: CSATGTSGTDTQYF.

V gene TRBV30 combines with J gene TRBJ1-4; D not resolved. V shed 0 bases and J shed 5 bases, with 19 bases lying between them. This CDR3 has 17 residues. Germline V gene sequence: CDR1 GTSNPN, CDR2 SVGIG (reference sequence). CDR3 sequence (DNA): TGTGCCTGGAGTGTTTGGGGTCGGGCAGGACGAAATGAAAAACTGTTTTTT. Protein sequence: CAWSVWGRAGRNEKLFF.